The 16 T cell receptor beta chains below come from one sample, sequenced in a study of human T cells and chemical hapten exposure. In TCRdb, the RACE reads were re-called with MiXCR into one record per CDR3 protein. The table lists fewer than 150,000 distinct CDR3 sequences, 12% to 15% of them singletons. Time point of the sample: patch test 1, 2 weeks after DPC sensitization. Treatment of the sample: therapeutic diphenylcyclopropenone sensitization with weekly scalp DPC. This specimen was whole blood, taken in connection with sensitization to the hapten diphenylcyclopropenone (DPC). These receptors all stem from a man younger than 35 with alopecia areata. Some clones in this sample may be carry-over from other donors' samples.

The gene calls are TRBV20-1 and TRBJ2-1; TRBD2 aligns across 12 bases. With 6 bases clipped from V and 5 bases from J, the junction kept 5 bases outside the gene matches. This CDR3 has 14 residues. The germline V gene has CDR1 DFQATT and CDR2 SNEGSKA (reference sequence). DNA for the CDR3: TGCAGTGCACGACTAGCGGGGGAGGACAATGAGCAGTTCTTC. The encoded protein is CSARLAGEDNEQFF.

The rearrangement links TRBV7-9 to TRBJ2-3; 8 nucleotides match TRBD2. Germline values: CDR1 SEHNR, CDR2 FQNEAQ (reference sequence). The ends lost 4 bases at V and 5 bases at J; junction bases unmatched: 17. This CDR3 spans 18 amino acids. The CDR3 region has the DNA TGTGCCAGCAGCTCCAGCCGCCGGGGGGGCCTTAGTAAAGATACGCAGTATTTT. Protein: CASSSSRRGGLSKDTQYF.

This clonotype was detected many times. This rearrangement joins TRBV7-2 to TRBJ1-2, with D hard to call. V dropped 4 bases and J dropped 3 bases, with 15 bases sitting between them. CDR1 is SGHTA, CDR2 FQGNSA, per germline. The CDR3 extends over 15 amino acids. CDR3 sequence: CASSSTHMAHYGYTF. The CDR3 nucleotides read TGTGCCAGCAGCTCGACCCATATGGCCCACTATGGCTACACCTTC. Filled out from reference TRBV7-2 and TRBJ1-2, the complete variable domain reads GAGVSQSPSNKVTEKGKDVELRCDPISGHTALYWYRQSLGQGLEFLIYFQGNSAPDKSGLPSDRFSAERTGGSVSTLTIQRTQQEDSAVYLCASSSTHMAHYGYTFGSGTRLTVV.

There are a few counts of this clonotype. The chain couples TRBV3-1 to TRBJ1-1; TRBD1 is a possible D gene (6 bases). There are 14 residues in the CDR3. Germline assignment: CDR1 LGHDT and CDR2 YNNKEL (reference sequence). V lost 5 bases and J 4 bases, leaving 14 bases between the germline ends. The CDR3 spells CASSFVGGSTEAFF. Written as DNA, the CDR3 is TGTGCCAGCAGCTTTGTCGGGGGCTCCACTGAAGCTTTCTTT.

This clonotype was detected many times. The V gene is TRBV13, the J gene TRBJ1-1, with TRBD1 identical over 11 bases. CDR1 PRHDT and CDR2 FYEKMQ come from the germline V gene (reference sequence). V shed 5 bases, J shed 7 bases, and the junction held 6 bases outside the gene matches. The CDR3 is 14 amino acids. CDR3: CASSLGTGGFEAFF. The CDR3 DNA reads TGTGCCAGCAGCCTTGGGACAGGGGGATTTGAAGCTTTCTTT.

This clonotype was detected only a few times. This chain joins TRBV11-3 and TRBJ2-1, with D perhaps TRBD1 (6 bases). Looked up from germline, CDR1 is SGHNT and CDR2 is YENEEA. The CDR3 has 15 residues. V was cut by 3 bases and J by 2 bases, with 11 bases left in between. The CDR3 region is CASSFSGATYNEQFF. The CDR3 bases are TGTGCCAGCAGCTTCTCAGGGGCAACCTACAATGAGCAGTTCTTC.

The J gene is TRBJ2-7, the V gene TRBV6-2 or TRBV6-3; D unresolved. The CDR3 sequence is 16 residues long. V was pared by 4 bases and J by 0 bases, with 16 bases between. Germline loops: CDR1 MNHEY, CDR2 SVGEGT. CDR3 amino acids: CASSLIVSWTSYEQYV. As DNA, the CDR3 is TGTGCCAGCAGTTTAATCGTCAGTTGGACCTCCTACGAGCAGTACGTC.

This clonotype was seen only a few times. V usage is TRBV15 and J usage is TRBJ1-1; the D is unclear. CDR1 is LNHNV, CDR2 YYDKDF, per germline (reference sequence). CDR3 length equals 12 residues. Trimming pared 0 bases from V and 12 bases from J, leaving 11 bases between. The CDR3 region is CATSREGSSSFF. The CDR3 coding sequence is TGTGCCACCAGCAGAGAAGGGAGCAGTTCTTTCTTT.

This clonotype has a handful of counts. The chain joins TRBV5-1 to TRBJ2-7; D gene uncertain. The length of the CDR3 is 13 residues. V was clipped by 0 bases and J by 4 bases, with 8 bases between them. Germline V gene lookup returns CDR1 SGHRS and CDR2 YFSETQ. CDR3 residues: CASSLDASYEQYV. The CDR3 nucleotides read TGCGCCAGCAGCTTGGATGCCAGTTACGAGCAGTACGTC.

The gene calls are TRBV28 and TRBJ2-5; unclear D gene. The germline V and J ends were trimmed by 6 bases and 3 bases, with 17 bases remaining between them. CDR1 and CDR2 from the germline V gene are MDHEN and SYDVKM. The CDR3 runs to 15 residues. In DNA, the CDR3 is TGTGCCAGCAGCCTGTCCGTCACATTAAAAGAGACCCAGTACTTC. Residues: CASSLSVTLKETQYF.

This clonotype was seen more than once but under ten times. DNA for the CDR3: TGTGCCAGCAGGACAACAGGGGCCCTCTACGAGCAGTACGTC. This gives the protein CASRTTGALYEQYV. This chain connects TRBV27 to TRBJ2-7, with 7 positions matching TRBD1. In germline, CDR1 is MNHEY, CDR2 SMNVEV (reference sequence). The CDR3 loop spans 14 amino acids. The V segment lost 6 bases and the J segment 3 bases; nucleotides outside the gene matches: 8.

In this sample, this clonotype turned up a few times. CDR3 coding DNA: TGTGCCAGCAAACGGCAGGGCGAGGCTCAGCCCCAGCATTTT. Protein sequence: CASKRQGEAQPQHF. The gene calls are TRBV6-2 or TRBV6-3 and TRBJ1-5; D might be TRBD1 (5 bases). CDR3 length equals 14 residues. The V gene lost 7 bases and the J gene lost 6 bases, with 16 bases spanning the gap. Germline CDR1 is MNHEY and CDR2 is SVGEGT.

The chain recombines TRBV20-1 with TRBJ1-2; TRBD1 is a possible D gene (6 bases). The germline V gene encodes CDR1 DFQATT and CDR2 SNEGSKA (reference sequence). The CDR3 has 12 amino acids. In DNA form, the CDR3 reads TGCAGCCCACAGGGAGGGCCCTATGGCTACACCTTC. This codes for CSPQGGPYGYTF.

This clonotype occurred a few times. The rearrangement joins TRBV2 to TRBJ1-1, with no clear D. This CDR3 has 11 residues. The V gene lost 9 bases and the J gene lost 6 bases, with 11 bases spanning the gap. The germline V gene has CDR1 SNHLY and CDR2 FYNNEI. The CDR3 reads CARTSSPEAFF. In DNA form, the CDR3 reads TGTGCCAGGACATCGAGTCCTGAAGCTTTCTTT.

The V and J genes are TRBV11-3 and TRBJ1-1; D possibly corresponds to TRBD1 (5 bases). The germline CDR1 and CDR2 sequences are SGHNT and YENEEA. The CDR3 length is 14 residues. Trimming pared 5 bases from V and 3 bases from J, leaving 13 bases between. The CDR3 coding sequence is TGTGCCAGCAGCCCCGGAGGGGCCTACACTGAAGCTTTCTTT. Translating gives CASSPGGAYTEAFF. The whole variable domain, filled in from reference TRBV11-3 and TRBJ1-1, reads EAGVVQSPRYKIIEKKQPVAFWCNPISGHNTLYWYLQNLGQGPELLIRYENEEAVDDSQLPKDRFSAERLKGVDSTLKIQPAELGDSAVYLCASSPGGAYTEAFFGQGTRLTVV.

V and J are TRBV27 and TRBJ2-2; a possible D gene is TRBD2 (6 bases). The CDR3 is made up of 16 amino acids. V lost 0 bases to trimming and J lost 4 bases, with 12 bases between them. CDR1 and CDR2 from the germline V gene are MNHEY and SMNVEV (reference sequence). The CDR3 reads CASSLSIGGPTGELFF. The CDR3 DNA reads TGTGCCAGCAGTTTATCGATCGGGGGACCCACCGGGGAGCTGTTTTTT.